Sequencing of this T cell receptor beta chain was carried out in a study of immune cell composition in non-small cell lung cancer. About the research overall: Histologic subtype was mainly adenocarcinoma or squamous cell carcinoma.

Details on this clone: Its antigen is as yet unknown.

Clones were read by immunoSEQ multiplex PCR, and TCRdb kept only the in-frame ones, dropping some. The data show 650 to 900 clones, approximately 90% seen once. Normal lung was taken at the farthest possible site, at least 3 cm from tumour. Genomic DNA came from frozen unsorted single-cell suspensions. V lost 4 bases, J lost 7 bases, and 6 bases stayed unmatched. Germline V gives CDR1 SGHTA, CDR2 FQGNSA. The length of the CDR3 is 14 residues. Overall study findings and caveats: Dominant in vivo tumour-associated clones were not shown to share tumour-reactive sequences. Squamous carcinomas (roughly 80%) more often had tumour-associated clones >0.5% than adenocarcinomas (approximately 35%).

The specimen was non-adjacent lung tissue. This clonotype originated in a human donor with non-small cell lung cancer. The rearrangement uses TRBV7-2 and TRBJ2-1; TRBD2 agrees at 8 bases. The CDR3 coding sequence is TGTGCCAGCAGCTCATCTCGGGAGGGGAATGAGCAGTTCTTC. Translated, it gives CASSSSREGNEQFF.